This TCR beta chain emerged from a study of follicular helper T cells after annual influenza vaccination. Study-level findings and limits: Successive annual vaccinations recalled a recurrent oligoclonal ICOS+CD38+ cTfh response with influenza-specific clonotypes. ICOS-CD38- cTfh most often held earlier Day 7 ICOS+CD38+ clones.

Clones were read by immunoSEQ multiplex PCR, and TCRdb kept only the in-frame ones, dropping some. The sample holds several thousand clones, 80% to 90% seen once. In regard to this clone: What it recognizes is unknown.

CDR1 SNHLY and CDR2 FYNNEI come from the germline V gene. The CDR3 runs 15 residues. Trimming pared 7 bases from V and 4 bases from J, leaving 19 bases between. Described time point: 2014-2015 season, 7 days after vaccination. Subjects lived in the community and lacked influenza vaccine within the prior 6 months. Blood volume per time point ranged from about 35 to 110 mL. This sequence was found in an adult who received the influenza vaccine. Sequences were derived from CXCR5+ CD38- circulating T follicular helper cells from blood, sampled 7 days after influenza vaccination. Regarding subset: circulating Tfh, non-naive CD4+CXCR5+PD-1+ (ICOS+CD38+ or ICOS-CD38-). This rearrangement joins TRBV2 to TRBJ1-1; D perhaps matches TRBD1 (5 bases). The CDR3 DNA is TGTGCCAGCACCACCCACAGGCGGGGATCCACTGAAGCTTTCTTT. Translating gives CASTTHRRGSTEAFF. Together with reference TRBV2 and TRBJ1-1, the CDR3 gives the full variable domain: EPEVTQTPSHQVTQMGQEVILRCVPISNHLYFYWYRQILGQKVEFLVSFYNNEISEKSEIFDDQFSVERPDGSNFTLKIRSTKLEDSAMYFCASTTHRRGSTEAFFGQGTRLTVV.